This T cell receptor beta chain came from a study of T cell repertoires in cytomegalovirus infection. Study in general: Both recently identified HLA-C-restricted and well-studied HLA-B-restricted CMV epitopes were used in the study. A matching HLA type, together with CMV infection, was signaled by public TCR beta signatures. Study-wide results and caveats: Clonotype analysis showed dominance of the ex vivo response by HLA-C-restricted CMV-specific TCR beta clonotypes.

MiXCR, applied by TCRdb to the reads, yields one record per CDR3 protein. Among 20,000 to 30,000 distinct CDR3 sequences listed, 22% were seen once. Worth noting for this clonotype: Its antigen is undetermined.

Sequencing was performed on CD8+ T cells from cultured PBMCs, taken from culture after CMV antigen stimulation. The receptor comes from a human donor in good health (CMV status not recorded). Some clones in this sample may be carry-over from other donors' samples.

This CDR3 is CASGTGVPVTYGYTF. The CDR3, as DNA: TGTGCCAGCGGGACAGGGGTTCCTGTGACCTATGGCTACACCTTC. J is TRBJ1-2 and V is TRBV19; TRBD1 matches 10 bases. J lost 4 bases, V lost 9 bases, and 11 bases had no gene match. This CDR3 has 15 residues. Germline V gives CDR1 LNHDA, CDR2 SQIVND (reference sequence).